The sequence of this T cell receptor (beta chain) was determined in a study of blood T cell repertoires in COVID-19. Across the whole study: COVID-19 samples, acute and convalescent, were from the United States, Italy and Spain.

Clones were sequenced by immunoSEQ multiplex PCR, and TCRdb holds only the in-frame ones, with some missing. The table has 150,000 to 200,000 clones, 89% seen once; the top ten hold 1.5% to 2%. V lost 3 bases and J 7 bases, leaving 10 bases between the germline ends. This CDR3 comprises 13 residues. The clonotype originates from a man aged 18 to 30 who had recovered from COVID-19. The genes are TRBV12-3 or TRBV12-4 and TRBJ1-5, with TRBD1 as a possible D gene (5 bases). The sequenced sample consisted of peripheral blood. CDR3 region: CASSFGGRQPQHF. As DNA, the CDR3 is TGTGCCAGCAGTTTCGGGGGTCGGCAGCCCCAGCATTTT.